This entry lists 22 T cell receptor beta chains sequenced from one sample in a study of CD8 T cells in ankylosing spondylitis. Whole-study results and caveats: A TCR beta motif of about 8 highly homologous variants seemed to mark ankylosing spondylitis blood.

What these receptors recognize is not known. TCRdb recomputed calls from the 5' RACE reads with MiXCR, one row per CDR3 protein. Altogether more than 400,000 distinct CDR3 sequences are present, about 5.4% being singletons, with the ten largest covering 3% to 4.5%. Sequences were obtained from blood, either unsorted or a sorted T cell fraction (not recorded which). The receptors were sampled from a male donor with ankylosing spondylitis.

The V gene is TRBV5-1, the J gene TRBJ2-7; tentatively, D is TRBD1 (6 bases). V was trimmed by 4 bases and J by 1 base, leaving 15 bases between them. The germline gives CDR1 SGHRS, CDR2 YFSETQ. CDR3 length equals 15 residues. This chain's CDR3 is CASSLGDRYSYEQYF. Here the CDR3 DNA reads TGCGCCAGCAGCCTAGGTGACAGGTATTCCTACGAGCAGTACTTC.

There are many counts of this clonotype. CDR3 amino acids: CASSLGSRAKNEQFF. CDR3 DNA sequence: TGTGCCAGCAGCTTAGGATCCAGGGCGAAAAATGAGCAGTTCTTC. The chain employs TRBV11-2 and TRBJ2-1; D is possibly TRBD1 (5 bases). Trimming cost V 1 base and J 7 bases, with 14 bases left between them. In germline, CDR1 is SGHAT, CDR2 FQNNGV. The CDR3 length is 15 residues.

This clonotype was recorded a few times. V is TRBV14 and J is TRBJ2-3; D uncertain. The germline V and J ends were trimmed by 2 bases and 6 bases, with 18 bases remaining between them. Germline assignment: CDR1 SGHDN and CDR2 FVKESK. The CDR3 has 16 amino acids. The CDR3 region has the DNA TGTGCCAGCAGCCAATTAGGGCAATTCCTCATGGATACGCAGTATTTT. Protein: CASSQLGQFLMDTQYF.

This clonotype came up many times. The chain has TRBV29-1 and TRBJ2-4; D is perhaps TRBD1 (6 bases). The V and J ends lost 2 bases and 10 bases respectively, with 18 bases between them. The CDR3 loop spans 14 amino acids. Germline CDR1 reads SQVTM; CDR2 reads ANQGSEA. CDR3 in amino acids: CSVEQGRGTRIQYF. As DNA, the CDR3 is TGCAGCGTTGAACAGGGAAGGGGGACAAGGATTCAGTACTTC.

This clonotype was recorded at least ten times. The CDR3 DNA is TGCGCCAGCAGATTACAAAGTGAGCAAGAGACCCAGTACTTC. As protein: CASRLQSEQETQYF. The rearrangement joins TRBV5-1 to TRBJ2-5; D gene unclear. The ends were cut back, 5 bases at V and 2 bases at J, with 13 bases in the middle. Germline V gene lookup returns CDR1 SGHRS and CDR2 YFSETQ. The CDR3 loop spans 14 amino acids.

At least ten counts were recorded for this clonotype. The chain links TRBV20-1 to TRBJ2-2; D ambiguous. CDR3 length: 12 residues. Germline V gene lookup returns CDR1 DFQATT and CDR2 SNEGSKA (reference sequence). The ends were cut back, 7 bases at V and 2 bases at J, with 8 bases in the middle. The CDR3 here is CSVIGNTGELFF. The CDR3 bases are TGCAGTGTAATCGGTAACACCGGGGAGCTGTTTTTT.

The table lists this clonotype with many counts. This chain uses TRBV6-5 with TRBJ1-6; D gene uncertain. V lost 0 bases and J lost 10, with 10 bases in between. The CDR3 loop spans 14 amino acids. CDR1 is MNHEY, CDR2 SVGAGI, per germline. The CDR3 protein is CASSYSPGDSPLHF. As DNA, the CDR3 is TGTGCCAGCAGTTACTCTCCAGGTGACTCACCCCTCCACTTT.

This clonotype was counted ten times or more. The gene calls are TRBV6-1 and TRBJ1-1, with 8 bases lining up with TRBD1. Germline V lookup: CDR1 MNHNS, CDR2 SASEGT. This CDR3 is 14 amino acids long. J was trimmed by 4 bases and V by 6 bases; bases with no gene match: 7. CDR3 region: CASSVTGVITEAFF. CDR3 nucleotides: TGTGCCAGCAGCGTGACAGGGGTAATCACTGAAGCTTTCTTT.

This clonotype showed up many times. The CDR3 spells CASNDRRAANTEAFF. CDR3 DNA sequence: TGTGCCAGTAATGACCGGAGGGCAGCGAACACTGAAGCTTTCTTT. The V call is TRBV7-2, the J call TRBJ1-1; the D is unclear. The germline CDR1 and CDR2 sequences are SGHTA and FQGNSA. This CDR3 spans 15 amino acids. Trimming cost V 9 bases and J 1 base, with 18 bases left between them.

In its sample, this clonotype was seen many times. This chain connects TRBV4-1 to TRBJ1-1, with 10 bases aligning to TRBD1. V was clipped by 0 bases and J by 11 bases; unmatched bases: 3. The CDR3 runs 13 residues. Germline CDR1 is MGHRA and CDR2 is YSYEKL. CDR3 residues: CASSQEGTGVAFF. The CDR3 coding sequence is TGCGCCAGCAGCCAAGAGGGGACAGGGGTTGCTTTCTTT.

This clonotype was found many times. This chain connects TRBV4-3 to TRBJ2-7; D gene unclear. V lost 1 base to trimming and J lost 4 bases, with 14 bases between them. CDR3 length: 15 amino acids. Per germline, CDR1 LGHNA and CDR2 YSLEER. CDR3 sequence: CASSQGQRSAYEQYF. The CDR3 DNA reads TGCGCCAGCAGCCAAGGCCAGCGTTCGGCATACGAGCAGTACTTC.

At least ten counts were recorded for this clonotype. The genes are TRBV20-1 and TRBJ2-1, with 11 nucleotides matching TRBD2. Germline assignment: CDR1 DFQATT and CDR2 SNEGSKA (reference sequence). V gave up 3 bases and J gave up 2 bases; unmatched junction bases: 6. The CDR3 sequence is 16 residues long. In nucleotides, the CDR3 is TGCAGTGCTAGGGTCGGTAGCGGGAGGGCCTACAATGAGCAGTTCTTC. It specifies CSARVGSGRAYNEQFF.

In this sample, this clonotype turned up a few times. The chain joins TRBV12-3 or TRBV12-4 to TRBJ1-4; 8 bases match TRBD1. The CDR3 covers 15 residues. Trimming removed 6 bases from V and 2 bases from J; junction bases left unmatched: 5. CDR3 amino acids: CASSTGQGTNEKLFF. CDR3 sequence (DNA): TGTGCCAGCAGCACAGGACAGGGCACTAATGAAAAACTGTTTTTT.

With respect to this clonotype: Given a much more abundant clone one base away, this may be a read error. The chain couples TRBV3-1 to TRBJ2-7; D is uncertain. The germline CDR1 and CDR2 sequences are LGHDT and YNNKEL (reference sequence). The CDR3 extends over 14 amino acids. V lost 1 base, J lost 3 bases, and 10 bases lay in between. CDR3 residues: CASSQGGRNYEQYF. CDR3 nucleotides: TGTGCCAGCAGCCAAGGCGGCAGAAACTACGAGCAGTACTTC.

This clonotype was seen only once. The chain is built from TRBV20-1 and TRBJ2-7, with 9 nucleotides matching TRBD2. This CDR3 is 14 amino acids long. V was clipped by 6 bases and J by 0 bases; unmatched bases: 6. Germline CDR1 is DFQATT and CDR2 is SNEGSKA (reference sequence). The CDR3: CSAGTRGGSYEQYF. The CDR3 DNA is TGCAGTGCCGGAACGCGGGGGGGCTCCTACGAGCAGTACTTC.

This chain joins TRBV20-1 and TRBJ2-5; 9 bases map to TRBD1. The CDR3 covers 16 residues. Germline trimming cut 3 bases from V and 1 base from J; bases unmatched to any gene: 9. Germline V gene sequence: CDR1 DFQATT, CDR2 SNEGSKA (reference sequence). The CDR3 protein is CSASGPDRGLQETQYF. The CDR3, as DNA: TGCAGTGCTAGTGGCCCGGACAGGGGCCTCCAAGAGACCCAGTACTTC.

This clonotype has ten or more counts. The V gene is TRBV29-1, the J gene TRBJ2-5; 8 bases align to TRBD1. Germline V CDR1 and CDR2: SQVTM, ANQGSEA. Germline trimming cut 6 bases from V and 5 bases from J; bases unmatched to any gene: 5. The CDR3 spans 12 residues. CDR3 nucleotides: TGCAGCGTGGCGACAGGGGTGGAGACCCAGTACTTC. Protein product: CSVATGVETQYF.

This clonotype was seen many times. The rearrangement links TRBV5-1 to TRBJ2-6, with D uncertain. Trimming shortened V by 5 bases and J by 1 base, and 7 bases separated the two germline ends. CDR1 and CDR2 from the germline V gene are SGHRS and YFSETQ. The CDR3 spans 14 residues. The CDR3 DNA follows: TGCGCCAGCAGAGAAGGGTCTGGGGCCAACGTCCTGACTTTC. This encodes CASREGSGANVLTF.

This chain uses TRBV7-2 with TRBJ1-2; tentative D call: TRBD1 (6 bases). Germline V CDR1 and CDR2: SGHTA, FQGNSA. The CDR3 has 14 amino acids. V was clipped by 1 base and J by 6 bases, with 12 bases between them. CDR3 DNA: TGTGCCAGCAGCTTAGTGACAGGACCCAATGGCTACACCTTC. Its translation is CASSLVTGPNGYTF.

This clonotype was seen repeatedly, ten times or more. The gene calls are TRBV10-3 and TRBJ1-1; D may be TRBD1 (5 bases). CDR1 ENHRY and CDR2 SYGVKD come from the germline V gene. The CDR3 runs 15 residues. With 0 bases removed from V and 2 bases from J, the gap between germline ends came to 10 bases. CDR3: CAISESTRANTEAFF. The CDR3 coding sequence is TGTGCCATCAGTGAGTCTACCAGGGCAAACACTGAAGCTTTCTTT.

This clonotype has at least ten counts. The rearrangement uses TRBV29-1 and TRBJ2-2; TRBD2 is a possible D gene (6 bases). Trimming pared 7 bases from V and 3 bases from J, leaving 12 bases between. This CDR3 contains 13 residues. Germline assignment: CDR1 SQVTM and CDR2 ANQGSEA. CDR3 loop: CSAGGRHTGELFF. As DNA, the CDR3 is TGCAGCGCCGGGGGACGGCACACCGGGGAGCTGTTTTTT.

This clonotype has ten or more counts. The chain carries TRBV24-1 and TRBJ2-5, with 7 bases aligning to TRBD1. This CDR3 contains 16 residues. Germline CDR1 is KGHDR and CDR2 is SFDVKD. Trimming cost V 4 bases and J 2 bases; bases outside gene matches: 9. The CDR3 loop reads CATSDLRQGRQETQYF. CDR3 DNA: TGTGCCACCAGTGACCTTCGACAGGGACGGCAAGAGACCCAGTACTTC.